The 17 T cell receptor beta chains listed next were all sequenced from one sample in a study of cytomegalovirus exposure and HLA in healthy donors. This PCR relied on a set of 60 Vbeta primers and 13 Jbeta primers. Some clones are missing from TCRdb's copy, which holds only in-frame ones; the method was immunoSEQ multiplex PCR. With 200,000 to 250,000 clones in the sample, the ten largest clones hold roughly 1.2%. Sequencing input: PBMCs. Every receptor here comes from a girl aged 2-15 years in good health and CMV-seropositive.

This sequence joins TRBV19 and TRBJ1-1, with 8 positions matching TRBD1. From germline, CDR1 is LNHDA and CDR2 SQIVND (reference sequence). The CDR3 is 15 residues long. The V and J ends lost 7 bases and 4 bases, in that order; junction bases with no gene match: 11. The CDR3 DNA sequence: TGTGCCAGTACTTGGGCAGGGGGCGTTGGCACTGAAGCTTTCTTT. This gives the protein CASTWAGGVGTEAFF.

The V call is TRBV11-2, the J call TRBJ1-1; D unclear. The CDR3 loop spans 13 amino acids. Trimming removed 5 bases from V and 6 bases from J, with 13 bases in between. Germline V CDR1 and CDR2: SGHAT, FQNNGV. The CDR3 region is CASSLLRRPEAFF. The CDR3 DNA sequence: TGTGCCAGCAGCCTCCTAAGGAGGCCTGAAGCTTTCTTT.

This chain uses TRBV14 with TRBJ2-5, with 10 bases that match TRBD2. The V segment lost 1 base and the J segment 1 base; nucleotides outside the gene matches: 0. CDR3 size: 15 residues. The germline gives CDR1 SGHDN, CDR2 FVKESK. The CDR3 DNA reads TGTGCCAGCAGCCAAGGGACTAGCGGCCAAGAGACCCAGTACTTC. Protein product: CASSQGTSGQETQYF.

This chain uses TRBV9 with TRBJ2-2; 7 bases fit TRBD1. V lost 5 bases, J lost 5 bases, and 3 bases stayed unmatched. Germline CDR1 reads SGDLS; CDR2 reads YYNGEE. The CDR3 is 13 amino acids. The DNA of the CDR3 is TGTGCCAGCAGGACAGGGCGGACCGGGGAGCTGTTTTTT. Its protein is CASRTGRTGELFF.

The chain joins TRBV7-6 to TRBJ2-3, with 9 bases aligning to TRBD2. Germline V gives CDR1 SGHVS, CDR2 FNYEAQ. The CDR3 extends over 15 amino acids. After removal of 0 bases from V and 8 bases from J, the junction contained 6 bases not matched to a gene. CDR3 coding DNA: TGTGCCAGCAGCTTAGCCGGGACTAGCCTTGGTACGCAGTATTTT. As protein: CASSLAGTSLGTQYF.

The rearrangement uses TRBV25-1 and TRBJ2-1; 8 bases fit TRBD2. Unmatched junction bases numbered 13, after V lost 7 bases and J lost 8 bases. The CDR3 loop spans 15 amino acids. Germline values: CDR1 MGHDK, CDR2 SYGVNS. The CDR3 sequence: CASNRGGGVWDEQFF. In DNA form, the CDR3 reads TGTGCCAGCAACCGGGGGGGCGGGGTATGGGATGAGCAGTTCTTC.

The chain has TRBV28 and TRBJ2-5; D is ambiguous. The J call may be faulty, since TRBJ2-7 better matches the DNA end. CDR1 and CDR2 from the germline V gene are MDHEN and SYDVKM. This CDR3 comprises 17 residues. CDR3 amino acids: CASSFSSYSSPYYEQYF. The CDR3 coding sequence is TGTGCCAGCAGTTTTTCCTCCTACTCCTCACCATACTACGAGCAGTACTTC.

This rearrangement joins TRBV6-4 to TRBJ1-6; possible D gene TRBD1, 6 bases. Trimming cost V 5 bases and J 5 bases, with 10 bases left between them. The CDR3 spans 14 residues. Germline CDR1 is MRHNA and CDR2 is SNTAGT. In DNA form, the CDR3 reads TGTGCCAGCAGTACGGACAGCCATAATTCACCCCTCCACTTT. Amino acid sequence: CASSTDSHNSPLHF.

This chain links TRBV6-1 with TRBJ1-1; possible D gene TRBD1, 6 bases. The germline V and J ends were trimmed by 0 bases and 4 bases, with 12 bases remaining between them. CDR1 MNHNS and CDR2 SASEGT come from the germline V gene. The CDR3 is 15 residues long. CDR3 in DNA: TGTGCCAGCAGTGAAGCGGGGGCAGGTGGCACTGAAGCTTTCTTT. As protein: CASSEAGAGGTEAFF.

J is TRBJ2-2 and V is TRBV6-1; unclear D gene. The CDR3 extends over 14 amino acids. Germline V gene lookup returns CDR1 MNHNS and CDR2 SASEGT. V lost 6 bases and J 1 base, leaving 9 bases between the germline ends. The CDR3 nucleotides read TGTGCCAGCAGCCTCCCACTGAACACCGGGGAGCTGTTTTTT. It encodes CASSLPLNTGELFF.

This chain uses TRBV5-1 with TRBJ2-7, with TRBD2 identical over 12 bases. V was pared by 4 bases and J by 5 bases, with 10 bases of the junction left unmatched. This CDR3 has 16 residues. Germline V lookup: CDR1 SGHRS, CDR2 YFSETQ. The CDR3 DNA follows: TGCGCCAGCAGCCTATCGACTAGCGGGAGTATTAACGAGCAGTACTTC. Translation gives CASSLSTSGSINEQYF.

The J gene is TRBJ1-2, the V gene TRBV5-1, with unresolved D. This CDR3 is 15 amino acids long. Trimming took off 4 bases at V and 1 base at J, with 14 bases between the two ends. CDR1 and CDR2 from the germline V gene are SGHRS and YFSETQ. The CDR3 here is CASSRHQAFNYGYTF. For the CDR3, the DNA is TGCGCCAGCAGCCGCCACCAGGCGTTTAACTATGGCTACACCTTC.

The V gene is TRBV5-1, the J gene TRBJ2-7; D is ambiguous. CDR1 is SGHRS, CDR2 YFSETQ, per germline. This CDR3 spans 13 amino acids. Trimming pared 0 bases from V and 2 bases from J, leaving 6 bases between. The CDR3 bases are TGCGCCAGCAGCTTGGAACCAGCCTACGAGCAGTACTTC. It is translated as CASSLEPAYEQYF.

The CDR3 reads CASGSGTYYGYTF. DNA of the CDR3: TGTGCCAGCGGGTCGGGGACATACTATGGCTACACCTTC. V gene TRBV6-5 combines with J gene TRBJ1-2; TRBD1 is a possible D gene (6 bases). Germline V gene lookup returns CDR1 MNHEY and CDR2 SVGAGI. The length of the CDR3 is 13 residues. The V and J ends lost 8 bases and 3 bases respectively, with 13 bases between them.

The CDR3 sequence: CASSGWTGSFSEAFF. The CDR3 DNA reads as TGCGCCAGCAGCGGCTGGACAGGGTCATTTTCTGAAGCTTTCTTT. The genes are TRBV5-1 and TRBJ1-1; TRBD1 aligns across 8 bases. Losses at the gene ends were 4 bases for V and 6 bases for J; bases not matched to a gene: 11. The CDR3 loop spans 15 amino acids. Per germline, CDR1 SGHRS and CDR2 YFSETQ.

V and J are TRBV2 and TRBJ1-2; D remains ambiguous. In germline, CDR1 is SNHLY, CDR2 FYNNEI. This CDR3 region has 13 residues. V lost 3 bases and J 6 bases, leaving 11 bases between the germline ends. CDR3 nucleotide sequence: TGTGCCAGCAGTGAGGGCCCCGGGGATGGCTACACCTTC. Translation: CASSEGPGDGYTF.

DNA for the CDR3: TGTGCCAGCAGTTCTAGCGGGGGGATCTATTACGAGCAGTACTTC. It specifies CASSSSGGIYYEQYF. The V gene is TRBV7-2, the J gene TRBJ2-7; 11 bases agree with TRBD2. J was trimmed by 4 bases and V by 6 bases; bases with no gene match: 8. Germline V CDR1 and CDR2: SGHTA, FQGNSA. The CDR3 has 15 residues.